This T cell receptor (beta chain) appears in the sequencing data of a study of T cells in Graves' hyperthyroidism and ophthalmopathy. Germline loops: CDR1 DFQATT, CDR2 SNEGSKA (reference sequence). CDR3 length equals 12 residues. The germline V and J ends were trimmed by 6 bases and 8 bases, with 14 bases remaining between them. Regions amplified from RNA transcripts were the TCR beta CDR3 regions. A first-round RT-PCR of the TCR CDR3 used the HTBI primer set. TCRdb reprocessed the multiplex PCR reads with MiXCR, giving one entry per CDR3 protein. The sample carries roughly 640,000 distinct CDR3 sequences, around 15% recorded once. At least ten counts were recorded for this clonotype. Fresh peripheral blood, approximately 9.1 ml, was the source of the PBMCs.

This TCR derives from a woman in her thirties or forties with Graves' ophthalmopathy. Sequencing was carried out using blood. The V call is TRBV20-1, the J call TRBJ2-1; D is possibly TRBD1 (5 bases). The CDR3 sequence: CSAFLARDEQFF. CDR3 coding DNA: TGCAGTGCGTTCCTGGCCAGGGATGAGCAGTTCTTC.